Included here is one T cell receptor beta chain sequence, with context. Antigen specificity is unknown. The CDR3 extends over 14 amino acids. Germline CDR1 reads SGHTS; CDR2 reads YDEGEE. V gave up 0 bases and J gave up 13 bases, with 19 bases separating them. These data originate in a study of cytomegalovirus exposure and HLA in healthy donors. Study observations and caveats: Versus the 666-donor mean, an Asian-associated ancestry cluster reportedly showed fewer N-insertions in a later analysis. In a later analysis, 16,951 TCR beta sequences were associated with HLA alleles at 0.05 false discovery rate. Specificity for CMV antigens was confirmed in vitro for a few of the CMV-associated chains.

Vbeta (60) and Jbeta (13) primers were used in the PCR. Sequencing was performed with immunoSEQ multiplex PCR; in TCRdb, only in-frame clones are kept and a portion is missing. This sample's table has around 76,000 clones. The sample consisted of PBMCs. The chain recombines TRBV5-8 with TRBJ1-1; D gene ambiguous. The origin of this receptor is a boy under 18 in good health and CMV-seronegative. The CDR3, as DNA: TGTGCCAGCAGCTTGGAGGCAGGTTTAGACCCGGATTTCTTT. Protein product: CASSLEAGLDPDFF.